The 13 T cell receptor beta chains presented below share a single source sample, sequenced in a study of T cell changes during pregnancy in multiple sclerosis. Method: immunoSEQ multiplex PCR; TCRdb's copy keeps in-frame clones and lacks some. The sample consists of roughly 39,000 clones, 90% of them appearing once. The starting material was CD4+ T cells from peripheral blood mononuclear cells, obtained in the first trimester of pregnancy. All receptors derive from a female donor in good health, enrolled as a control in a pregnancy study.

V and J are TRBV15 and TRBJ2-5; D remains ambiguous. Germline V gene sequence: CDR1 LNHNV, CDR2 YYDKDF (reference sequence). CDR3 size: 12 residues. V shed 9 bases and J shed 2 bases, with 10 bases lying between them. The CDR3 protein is CATSPGQETQYF. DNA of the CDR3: TGTGCCACAAGCCCGGGTCAAGAGACCCAGTACTTC.

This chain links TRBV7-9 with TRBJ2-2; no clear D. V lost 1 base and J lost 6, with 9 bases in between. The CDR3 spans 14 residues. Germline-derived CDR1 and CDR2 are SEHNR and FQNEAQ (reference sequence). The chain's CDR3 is CASSLDPAAGELFF. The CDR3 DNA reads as TGTGCCAGCAGCTTAGATCCGGCGGCCGGGGAGCTGTTTTTT.

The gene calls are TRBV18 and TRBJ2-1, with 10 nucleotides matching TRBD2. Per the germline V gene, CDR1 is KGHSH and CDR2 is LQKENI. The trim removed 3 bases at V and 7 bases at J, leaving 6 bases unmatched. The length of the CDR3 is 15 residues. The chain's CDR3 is CASSPQATSGNEQFF. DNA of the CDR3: TGTGCCAGCTCACCCCAGGCGACTAGCGGGAATGAGCAGTTCTTC.

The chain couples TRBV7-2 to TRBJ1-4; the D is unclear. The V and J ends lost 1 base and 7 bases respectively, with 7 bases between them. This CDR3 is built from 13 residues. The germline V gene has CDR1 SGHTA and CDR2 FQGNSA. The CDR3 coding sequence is TGTGCCAGCAGCTTAGAACGCAGTGAAAAACTGTTTTTT. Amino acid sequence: CASSLERSEKLFF.

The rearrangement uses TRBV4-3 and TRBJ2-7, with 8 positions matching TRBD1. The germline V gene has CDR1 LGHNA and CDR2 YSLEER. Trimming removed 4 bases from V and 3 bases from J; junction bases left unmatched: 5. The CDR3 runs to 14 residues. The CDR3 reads CASSPGQGFYEQYF. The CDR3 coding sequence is TGCGCCAGCAGCCCCGGACAGGGATTCTACGAGCAGTACTTC.

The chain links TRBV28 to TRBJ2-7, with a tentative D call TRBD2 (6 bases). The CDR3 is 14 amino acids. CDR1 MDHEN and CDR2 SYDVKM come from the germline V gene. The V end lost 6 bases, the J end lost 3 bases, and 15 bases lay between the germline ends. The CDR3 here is CASSVDARGYEQYF. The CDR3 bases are TGTGCCAGCAGCGTGGACGCGCGGGGCTACGAGCAGTACTTC. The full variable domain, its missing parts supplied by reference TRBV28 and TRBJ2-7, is DVKVTQSSRYLVKRTGEKVFLECVQDMDHENMFWYRQDPGLGLRLIYFSYDVKMKEKGDIPEGYSVSREKKERFSLILESASTNQTSMYLCASSVDARGYEQYFGPGTRLTVT.

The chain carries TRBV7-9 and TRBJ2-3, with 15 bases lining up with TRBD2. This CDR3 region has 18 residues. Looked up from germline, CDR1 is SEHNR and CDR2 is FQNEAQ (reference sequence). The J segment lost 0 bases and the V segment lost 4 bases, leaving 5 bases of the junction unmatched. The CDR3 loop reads CASSSPGLAGGSTDTQYF. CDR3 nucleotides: TGTGCCAGCAGCTCGCCGGGACTAGCGGGGGGAAGCACAGATACGCAGTATTTT.

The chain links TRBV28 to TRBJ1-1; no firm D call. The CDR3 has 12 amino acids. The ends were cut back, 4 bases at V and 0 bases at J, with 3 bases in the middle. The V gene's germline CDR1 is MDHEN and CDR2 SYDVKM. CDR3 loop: CASSSVNTEAFF. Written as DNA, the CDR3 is TGTGCCAGCAGTTCGGTGAACACTGAAGCTTTCTTT.

Written as DNA, the CDR3 is TGTGCCAGCAGCTTAGGGCGGGACAGAAAATTCAAAAACATTCAGTACTTC. Protein product: CASSLGRDRKFKNIQYF. The V call is TRBV11-2, the J call TRBJ2-4; D may be TRBD1 (7 bases). The CDR3 length is 17 residues. Trimming removed 1 base at V and 3 bases at J, with 16 bases between. CDR1 is SGHAT, CDR2 FQNNGV, per germline.

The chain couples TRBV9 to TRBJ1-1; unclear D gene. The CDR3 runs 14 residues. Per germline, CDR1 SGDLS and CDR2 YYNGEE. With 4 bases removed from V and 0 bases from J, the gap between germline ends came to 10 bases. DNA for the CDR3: TGTGCCAGCAGCTTAACATCGATGAACACTGAAGCTTTCTTT. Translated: CASSLTSMNTEAFF.

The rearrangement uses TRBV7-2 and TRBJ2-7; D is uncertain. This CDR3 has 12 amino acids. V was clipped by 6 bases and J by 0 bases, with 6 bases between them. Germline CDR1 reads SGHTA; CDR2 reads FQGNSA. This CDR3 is CASSPSSYEQYF. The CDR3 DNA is TGTGCCAGCAGTCCTAGCTCCTACGAGCAGTACTTC.

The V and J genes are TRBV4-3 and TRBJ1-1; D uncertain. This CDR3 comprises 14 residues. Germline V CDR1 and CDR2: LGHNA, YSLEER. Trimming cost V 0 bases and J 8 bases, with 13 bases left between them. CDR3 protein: CASSQDSNWREAFF. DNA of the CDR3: TGCGCCAGCAGCCAAGATAGCAATTGGCGGGAAGCTTTCTTT.

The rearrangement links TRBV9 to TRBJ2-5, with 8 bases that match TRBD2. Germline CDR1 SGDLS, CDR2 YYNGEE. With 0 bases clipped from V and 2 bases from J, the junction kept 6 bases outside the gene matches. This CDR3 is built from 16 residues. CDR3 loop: CASSVGGAGAQETQYF. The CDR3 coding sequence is TGTGCCAGCAGCGTAGGAGGAGCGGGGGCACAAGAGACCCAGTACTTC. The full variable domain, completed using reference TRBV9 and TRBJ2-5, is DSGVTQTPKHLITATGQRVTLRCSPRSGDLSVYWYQQSLDQGLQFLIQYYNGEERAKGNILERFSAQQFPDLHSELNLSSLELGDSALYFCASSVGGAGAQETQYFGPGTRLLVL.